This T cell receptor (beta chain) was captured by sequencing in a study of T cell responses to AZD1222 COVID-19 vaccine. The germline gives CDR1 SGDLS, CDR2 YYNGEE. Trimming took 0 bases from V and 3 from J, leaving 8 bases between them. The CDR3 is 14 amino acids. Second doses were pooled across both intervals (about 4 or about 12 weeks). Here immunoSEQ multiplex PCR was the method, and the copy in TCRdb shows in-frame clones only, minus some. The top ten hold about 2.5% of the sample, which has tens of thousands of clones, 85% to 90% seen once. This sequence was found in an adult who received the AZD1222 COVID-19 vaccine. This sequence joins TRBV9 and TRBJ2-3; a weak D match, TRBD2 (5 bases). Sequenced here: peripheral blood, sampled 28 days after the second AZD1222 dose. The CDR3: CASSVVERTDTQYF. The CDR3 bases are TGTGCCAGCAGCGTAGTCGAGCGGACAGATACGCAGTATTTT.